One TCR beta chain is described in this entry. What it binds is not known. This entry comes from a study of persistence of HIV-infected CD4 T cells. For the study at large: Median time on suppressive ART was seven to nine years. Multiple blood draws of up to roughly 200 mL, except a couple of donors with single leukapheresis.

Nonspecific anti-CD3/anti-CD28 bead stimulation represents the broad CD4+ T cell repertoire. CD4+ T cells upregulating both CD40 ligand and CD69 were sorted as responding cells. Anti-CD28/CD49d costimulation, CD40-blocking antibody and enfuvirtide were given to CD8-depleted PBMCs for 15 to 20 hours. The libraries were made with immunoSEQ version 4 in survey mode. Assay used: immunoSEQ multiplex PCR; TCRdb lists only in-frame clones, some missing. This table has 37,000 or so clones, roughly 90% appearing once. The specimen comprised CD4+ T cells sorted from PBMCs after approximately 20-hour stimulation, sampled from a patient who received antiretroviral therapy. This sequence was found in an adult man with HIV who was CMV-seropositive.

The CDR3 sequence is CASSADSNQPQHF. For the CDR3, the DNA is TGTGCCAGCTCAGCCGATAGCAATCAGCCCCAGCATTTT. The chain has TRBV18 and TRBJ1-5; D is uncertain. The ends were cut back, 5 bases at V and 0 bases at J, with 5 bases in the middle. The CDR3 contains 13 residues. The germline gives CDR1 KGHSH, CDR2 LQKENI.